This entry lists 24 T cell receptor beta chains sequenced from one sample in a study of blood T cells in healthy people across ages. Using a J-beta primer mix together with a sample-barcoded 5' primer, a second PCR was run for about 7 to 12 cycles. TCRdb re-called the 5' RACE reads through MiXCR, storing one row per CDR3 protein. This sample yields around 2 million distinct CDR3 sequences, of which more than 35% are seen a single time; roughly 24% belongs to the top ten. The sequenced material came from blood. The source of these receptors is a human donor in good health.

CDR3 sequence (DNA): TGCAGTGCTCCTATTACGAACGGGGCCTCCTACGAGCAGTACTTC. It specifies CSAPITNGASYEQYF. The genes are TRBV20-1 and TRBJ2-7, with D perhaps being TRBD1 or TRBD2 (5 bases each). Trimming shortened V by 5 bases and J by 0 bases, and 17 bases separated the two germline ends. CDR1 is DFQATT, CDR2 SNEGSKA, per germline (reference sequence). The CDR3 consists of 15 residues.

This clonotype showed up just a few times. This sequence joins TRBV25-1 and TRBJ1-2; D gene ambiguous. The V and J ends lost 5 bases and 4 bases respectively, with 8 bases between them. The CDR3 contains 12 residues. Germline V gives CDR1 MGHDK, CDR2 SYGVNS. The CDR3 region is CASSTAFYGYTF. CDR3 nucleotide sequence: TGTGCCAGCAGTACGGCGTTCTATGGCTACACCTTC.

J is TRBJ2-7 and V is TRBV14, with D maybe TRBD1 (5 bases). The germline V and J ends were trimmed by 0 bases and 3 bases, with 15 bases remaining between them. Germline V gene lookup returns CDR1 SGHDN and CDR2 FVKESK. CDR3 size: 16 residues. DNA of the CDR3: TGTGCCAGCAGCCAAGATTTGGGGCCACCTCTCTACGAGCAGTACTTC. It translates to CASSQDLGPPLYEQYF.

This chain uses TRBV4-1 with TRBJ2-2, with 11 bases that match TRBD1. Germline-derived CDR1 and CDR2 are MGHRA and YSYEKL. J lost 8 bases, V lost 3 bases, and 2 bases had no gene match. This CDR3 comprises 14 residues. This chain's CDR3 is CASSQGQGVGELFF. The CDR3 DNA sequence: TGCGCCAGCAGCCAGGGACAGGGGGTTGGGGAGCTGTTTTTT.

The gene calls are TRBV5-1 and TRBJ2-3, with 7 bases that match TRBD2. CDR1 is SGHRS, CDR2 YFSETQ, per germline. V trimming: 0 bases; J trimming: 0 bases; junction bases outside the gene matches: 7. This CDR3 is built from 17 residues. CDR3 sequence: CASSLARLAESTDTQYF. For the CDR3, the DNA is TGCGCCAGCAGCTTGGCCCGGCTAGCGGAAAGCACAGATACGCAGTATTTT.

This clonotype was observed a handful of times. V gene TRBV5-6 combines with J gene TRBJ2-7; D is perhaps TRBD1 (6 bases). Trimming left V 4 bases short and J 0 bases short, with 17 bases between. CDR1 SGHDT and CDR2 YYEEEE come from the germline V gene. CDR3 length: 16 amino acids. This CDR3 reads CASSHSLGASSYEQYF. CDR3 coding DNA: TGTGCCAGCAGCCATAGTCTGGGGGCGAGCTCCTACGAGCAGTACTTC.

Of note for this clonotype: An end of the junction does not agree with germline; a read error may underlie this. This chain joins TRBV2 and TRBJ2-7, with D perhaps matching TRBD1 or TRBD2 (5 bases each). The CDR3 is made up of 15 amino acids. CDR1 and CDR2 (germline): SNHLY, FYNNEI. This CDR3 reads CTSREPGWTFHEQYF. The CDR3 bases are TGTACCAGCAGGGAGCCCGGTTGGACGTTCCACGAGCAGTACTTC. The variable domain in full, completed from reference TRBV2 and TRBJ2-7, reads EPEVTQTPSHQVTQMGQEVILRCVPISNHLYFYWYRQILGQKVEFLVSFYNNEISEKSEIFDDQFSVERPDGSNFTLKIRSTKLEDSAMYFCTSREPGWTFHEQYFGPGTRLTVT.

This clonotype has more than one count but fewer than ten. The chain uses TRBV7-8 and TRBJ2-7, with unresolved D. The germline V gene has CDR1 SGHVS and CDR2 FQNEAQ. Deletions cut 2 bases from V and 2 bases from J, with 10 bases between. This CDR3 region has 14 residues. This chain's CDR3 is CASSLTDPAYEQYF. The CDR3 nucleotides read TGTGCCAGCAGCTTAACAGATCCTGCCTACGAGCAGTACTTC. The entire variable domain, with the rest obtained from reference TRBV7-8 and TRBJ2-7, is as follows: GAGVSQSPRYKVAKRGQDVALRCDPISGHVSLFWYQQALGQGPEFLTYFQNEAQLDKSGLPSDRFFAERPEGSVSTLKIQRTQQEDSAVYLCASSLTDPAYEQYFGPGTRLTVT.

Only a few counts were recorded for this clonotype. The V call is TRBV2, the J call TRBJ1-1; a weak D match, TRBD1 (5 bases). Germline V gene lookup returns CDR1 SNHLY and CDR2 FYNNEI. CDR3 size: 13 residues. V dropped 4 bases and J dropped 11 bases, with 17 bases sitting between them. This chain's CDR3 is CASSAATRGWAFF. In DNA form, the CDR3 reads TGTGCCAGCAGTGCTGCCACCCGGGGCTGGGCTTTCTTT.

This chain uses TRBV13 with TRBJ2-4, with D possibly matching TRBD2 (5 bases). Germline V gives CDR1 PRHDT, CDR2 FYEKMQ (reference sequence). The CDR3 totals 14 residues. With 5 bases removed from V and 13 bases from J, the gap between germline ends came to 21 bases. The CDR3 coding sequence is TGTGCCAGCAGCCCCCCCAGTGGAGGCAATGAGCAGTACTTC. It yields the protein CASSPPSGGNEQYF.

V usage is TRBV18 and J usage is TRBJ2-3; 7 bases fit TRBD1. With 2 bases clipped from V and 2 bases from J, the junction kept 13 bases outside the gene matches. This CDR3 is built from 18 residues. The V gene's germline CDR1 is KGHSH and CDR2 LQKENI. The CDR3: CASSPTEPGQPFTDTQYF. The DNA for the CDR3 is TGTGCCAGCTCACCAACTGAACCGGGACAGCCATTCACAGATACGCAGTATTTT.

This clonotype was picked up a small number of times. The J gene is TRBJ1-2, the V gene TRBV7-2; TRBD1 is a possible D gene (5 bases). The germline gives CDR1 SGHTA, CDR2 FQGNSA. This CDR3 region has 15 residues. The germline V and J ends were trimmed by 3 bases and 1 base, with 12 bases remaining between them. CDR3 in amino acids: CASSFRQNVNYGYTF. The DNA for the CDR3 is TGTGCCAGCAGCTTCCGACAGAACGTTAACTATGGCTACACCTTC. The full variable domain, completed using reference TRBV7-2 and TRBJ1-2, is GAGVSQSPSNKVTEKGKDVELRCDPISGHTALYWYRQSLGQGLEFLIYFQGNSAPDKSGLPSDRFSAERTGGSVSTLTIQRTQQEDSAVYLCASSFRQNVNYGYTFGSGTRLTVV.

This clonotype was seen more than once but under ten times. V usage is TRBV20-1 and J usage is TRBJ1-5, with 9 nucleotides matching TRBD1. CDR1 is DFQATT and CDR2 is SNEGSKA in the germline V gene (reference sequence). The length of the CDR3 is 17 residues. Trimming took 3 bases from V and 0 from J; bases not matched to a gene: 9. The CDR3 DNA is TGCAGTGCTAGCTCCTGGACAGGGGCATATAGCAATCAGCCCCAGCATTTT. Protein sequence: CSASSWTGAYSNQPQHF.

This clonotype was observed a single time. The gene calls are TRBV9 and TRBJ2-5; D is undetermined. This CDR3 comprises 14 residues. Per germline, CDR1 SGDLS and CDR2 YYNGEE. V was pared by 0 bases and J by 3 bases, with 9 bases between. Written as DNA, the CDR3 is TGTGCCAGCAGCGTAGGTGGAGCCAAAGAGACCCAGTACTTC. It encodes CASSVGGAKETQYF.

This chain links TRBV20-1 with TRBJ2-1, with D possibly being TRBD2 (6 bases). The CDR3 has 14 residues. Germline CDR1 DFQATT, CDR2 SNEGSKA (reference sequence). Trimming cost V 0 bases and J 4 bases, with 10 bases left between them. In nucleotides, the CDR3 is TGCAGTGCTAGAGACGGGACTCATTACAATGAGCAGTTCTTC. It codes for CSARDGTHYNEQFF.

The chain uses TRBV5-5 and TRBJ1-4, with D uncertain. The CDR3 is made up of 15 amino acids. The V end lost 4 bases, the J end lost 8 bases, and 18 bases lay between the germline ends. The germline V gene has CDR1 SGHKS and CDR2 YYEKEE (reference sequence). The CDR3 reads CASSPGREGREKLFF. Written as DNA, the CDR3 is TGTGCCAGCAGCCCCGGACGCGAGGGAAGAGAAAAACTGTTTTTT.

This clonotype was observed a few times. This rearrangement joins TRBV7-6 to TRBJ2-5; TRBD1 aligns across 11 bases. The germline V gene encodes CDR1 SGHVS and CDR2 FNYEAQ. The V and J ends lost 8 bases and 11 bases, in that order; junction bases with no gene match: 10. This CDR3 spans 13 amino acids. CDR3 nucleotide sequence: TGTGCCAGCTCAACTGGGACAGGGGGAGTACAGTACTTC. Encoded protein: CASSTGTGGVQYF.

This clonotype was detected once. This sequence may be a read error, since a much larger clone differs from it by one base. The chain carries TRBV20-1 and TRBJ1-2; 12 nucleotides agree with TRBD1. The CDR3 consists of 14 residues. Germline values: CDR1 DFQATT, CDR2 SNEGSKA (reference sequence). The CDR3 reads CGASRDRGRSGYTF. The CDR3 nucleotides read TGCGGTGCTAGTCGGGACAGGGGGCGGAGTGGCTACACCTTC.

The CDR3 DNA follows: TGCAGTGCTACTCCACTAGCGGGGGCCACAGATACGCAGTATTTT. Translation: CSATPLAGATDTQYF. The J gene is TRBJ2-3, the V gene TRBV20-1, with 11 bases identical to TRBD2. In germline, CDR1 is DFQATT, CDR2 SNEGSKA (reference sequence). The CDR3 sequence is 15 residues long. V shed 4 bases and J 2 bases; nucleotides not matched to a gene: 5.

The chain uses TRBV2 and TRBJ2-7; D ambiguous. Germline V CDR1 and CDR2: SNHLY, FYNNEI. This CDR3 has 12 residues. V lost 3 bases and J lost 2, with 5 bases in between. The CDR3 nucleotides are TGTGCCAGCAGTGATTATCCCTACGAGCAGTACTTC. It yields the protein CASSDYPYEQYF. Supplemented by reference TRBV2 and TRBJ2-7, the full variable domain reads EPEVTQTPSHQVTQMGQEVILRCVPISNHLYFYWYRQILGQKVEFLVSFYNNEISEKSEIFDDQFSVERPDGSNFTLKIRSTKLEDSAMYFCASSDYPYEQYFGPGTRLTVT.

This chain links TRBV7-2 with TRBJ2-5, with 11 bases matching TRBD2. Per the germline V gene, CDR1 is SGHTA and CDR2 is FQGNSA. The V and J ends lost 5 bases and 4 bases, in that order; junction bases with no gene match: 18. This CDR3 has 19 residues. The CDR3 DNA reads TGTGCCAGCAGCCAGGCGATAGTAGCTAGCGGGGGGAGGGGAGAGACCCAGTACTTC. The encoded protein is CASSQAIVASGGRGETQYF.

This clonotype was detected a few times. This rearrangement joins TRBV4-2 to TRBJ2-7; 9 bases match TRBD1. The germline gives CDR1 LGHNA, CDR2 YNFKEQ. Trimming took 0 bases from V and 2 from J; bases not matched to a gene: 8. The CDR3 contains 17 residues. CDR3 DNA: TGTGCCAGCAGCCAAGAACTAAATGGACAGGGGACCTACGAGCAGTACTTC. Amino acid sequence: CASSQELNGQGTYEQYF.

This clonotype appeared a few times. Here the CDR3 DNA reads TGTGCTAGCGGGGTAAAGACCCAGTACTTC. It encodes CASGVKTQYF. This chain connects TRBV6-1 to TRBJ2-7; 8 positions agree with TRBD2. The J call may not be correct, given that the DNA end is closer to TRBJ2-5. The CDR3 sequence is 10 residues long. Per the germline V gene, CDR1 is MNHNS and CDR2 is SASEGT.

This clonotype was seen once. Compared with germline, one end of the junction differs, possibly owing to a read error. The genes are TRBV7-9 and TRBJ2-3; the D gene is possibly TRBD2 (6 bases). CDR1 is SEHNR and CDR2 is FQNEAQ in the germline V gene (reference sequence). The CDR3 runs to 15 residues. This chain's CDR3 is CASMVLGGVTDTQYF. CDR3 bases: TGTGCCAGCATGGTTTTGGGCGGGGTCACAGATACACAGTATTTT.